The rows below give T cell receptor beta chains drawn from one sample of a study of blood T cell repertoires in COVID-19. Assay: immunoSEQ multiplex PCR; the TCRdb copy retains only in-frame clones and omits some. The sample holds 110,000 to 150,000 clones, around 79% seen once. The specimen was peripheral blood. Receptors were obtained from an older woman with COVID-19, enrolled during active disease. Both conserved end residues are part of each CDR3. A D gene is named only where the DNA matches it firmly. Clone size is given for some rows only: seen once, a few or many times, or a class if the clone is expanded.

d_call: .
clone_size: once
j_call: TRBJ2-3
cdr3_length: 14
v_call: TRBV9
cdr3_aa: CASSPDSSTDTQYF
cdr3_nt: TGTGCCAGCAGCCCAGACAGTAGCACAGATACGCAGTATTTT

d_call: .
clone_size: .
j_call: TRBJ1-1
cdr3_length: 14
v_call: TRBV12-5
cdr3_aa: CASTAGDQNTEAFF
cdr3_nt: TGTGCTAGTACGGCAGGGGACCAAAACACTGAAGCTTTCTTT

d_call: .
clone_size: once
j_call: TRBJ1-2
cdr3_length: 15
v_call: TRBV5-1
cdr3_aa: CASSLAVQANYGYTF
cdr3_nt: TGCGCCAGCAGCTTGGCCGTTCAGGCCAACTATGGCTACACCTTC

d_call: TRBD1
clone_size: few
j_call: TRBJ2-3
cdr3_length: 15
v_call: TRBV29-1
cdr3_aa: CSVVTGGTGTDTQYF
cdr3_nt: TGCAGCGTTGTGACAGGGGGTACGGGCACAGATACGCAGTATTTT

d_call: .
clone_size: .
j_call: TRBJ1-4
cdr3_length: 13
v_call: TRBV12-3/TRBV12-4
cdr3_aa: CASSHQGNEKLFF
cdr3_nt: TGTGCCAGCAGCCACCAGGGGAATGAAAAACTGTTTTTT

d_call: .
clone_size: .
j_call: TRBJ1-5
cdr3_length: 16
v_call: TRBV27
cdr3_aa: CASSLIGSLIDQPQHF
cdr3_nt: TGTGCCAGCAGTTTAATAGGGAGTCTTATCGATCAGCCCCAGCATTTT

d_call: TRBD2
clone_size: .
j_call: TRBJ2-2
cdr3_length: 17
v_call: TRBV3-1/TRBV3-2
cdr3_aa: CASSRTSGNANTGELFF
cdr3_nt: TGTGCCAGCAGCCGGACTAGCGGAAATGCGAACACCGGGGAGCTGTTTTTT

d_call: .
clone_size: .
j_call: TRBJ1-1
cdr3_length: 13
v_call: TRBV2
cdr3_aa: CASSVNVRQEAFF
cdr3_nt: TGTGCCAGCAGTGTTAATGTTCGACAGGAAGCTTTCTTT

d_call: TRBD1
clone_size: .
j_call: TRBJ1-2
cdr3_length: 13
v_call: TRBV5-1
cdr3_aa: CASSVGQDYGYTF
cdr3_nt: TGCGCCAGCAGCGTGGGACAGGACTATGGCTACACCTTC

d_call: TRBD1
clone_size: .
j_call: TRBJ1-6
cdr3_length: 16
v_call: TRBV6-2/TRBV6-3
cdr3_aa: CASSAMTGFGNSPLHF
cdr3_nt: TGTGCCAGCAGTGCGATGACAGGGTTCGGGAATTCACCCCTCCACTTT

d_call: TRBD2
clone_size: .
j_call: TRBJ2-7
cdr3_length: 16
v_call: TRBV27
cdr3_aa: CASSLGRAGGSYEQYF
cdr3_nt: TGTGCCAGCAGCCTAGGTCGGGCGGGGGGTTCCTACGAGCAGTACTTC

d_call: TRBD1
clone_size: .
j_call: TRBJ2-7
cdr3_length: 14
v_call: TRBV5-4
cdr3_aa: CASSWTGGGDEQYF
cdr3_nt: TGTGCCAGCAGCTGGACAGGGGGCGGAGACGAGCAGTACTTC

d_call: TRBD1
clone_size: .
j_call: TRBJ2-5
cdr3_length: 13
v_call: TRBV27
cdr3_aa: CASSFNRGETQYF
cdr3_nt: TGTGCCAGCAGTTTTAACAGGGGTGAGACCCAGTACTTC

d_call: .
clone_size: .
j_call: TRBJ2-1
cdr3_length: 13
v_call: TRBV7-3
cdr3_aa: CASSLTAGNEQFF
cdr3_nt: TGTGCCAGCAGCTTAACCGCCGGGAATGAGCAGTTCTTC

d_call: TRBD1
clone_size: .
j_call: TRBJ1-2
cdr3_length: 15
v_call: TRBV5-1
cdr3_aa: CASSSGQGPGYGYTF
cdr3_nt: TGCGCCAGCAGCTCGGGACAGGGGCCGGGATATGGCTACACCTTC

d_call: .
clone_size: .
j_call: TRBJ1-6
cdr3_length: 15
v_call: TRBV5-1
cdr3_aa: CASSLGGIENSPLHF
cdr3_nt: TGCGCCAGCAGCTTGGGAGGGATTGAGAATTCACCCCTCCACTTT

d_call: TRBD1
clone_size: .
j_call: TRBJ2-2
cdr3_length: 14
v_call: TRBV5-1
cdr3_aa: CASSTGGITGELFF
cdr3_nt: TGCGCCAGCAGCACAGGGGGCATCACCGGGGAGCTGTTTTTT

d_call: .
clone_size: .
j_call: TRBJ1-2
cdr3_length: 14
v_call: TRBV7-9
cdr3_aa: CASSLDGEFYGYTF
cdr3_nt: TGTGCCAGCAGCTTAGACGGGGAGTTTTATGGCTACACCTTC

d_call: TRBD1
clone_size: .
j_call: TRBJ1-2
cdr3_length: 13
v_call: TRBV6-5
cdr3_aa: CASRGQAGYGYTF
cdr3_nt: TGTGCCAGCAGAGGACAGGCGGGCTATGGCTACACCTTC